This is a list of T cell receptor beta chains from one sample in a study of shared clonotypes between healthy human individuals. Libraries were prepared by immunoSEQ multiplex PCR; TCRdb keeps only in-frame clonotypes and omits some of them. The repertoire holds over 800,000 clones, about 91% seen once, with less than 25% in the top ten. The specimen sequenced was naive CD8+ T cells sorted from blood. The origin of the receptors is a man under 40 in good health. Both conserved end residues are part of each CDR3. D genes are given only for firm matches. Some rows mark clone size as missing; the rest say once, few, many or name a class of expanded clone.

abundance,d_gene,v_gene,j_gene,CDR3nt,CDR3aa
-,-,TRBV13,TRBJ2-7,TGTGCCAGCAGCCTCCTCTCCTACGAGCAGTACTTC,CASSLLSYEQYF
-,-,TRBV7-9,TRBJ2-7,TGTGCCAGCAGCTTAGATCAAGGAGATCAGTACTTC,CASSLDQGDQYF
-,TRBD1,TRBV11-2,TRBJ2-7,TGTGCCAGCAGCCCAGGACAGGGGGCAGGCTACGAGCAGTACTTC,CASSPGQGAGYEQYF
-,-,TRBV4-1,TRBJ2-1,TGCGCCAGCAGCCAAGAATCGACTAGTCACTTGTCCTACAATGAGCAGTTCTTC,CASSQESTSHLSYNEQFF
-,-,TRBV2,TRBJ2-7,TGTGCCAGCATTAGTTACGAGCAGTACTTC,CASISYEQYF
-,-,TRBV19,TRBJ1-1,TGTGCCAGAGAGGTGGGGTACACTTTCTTT,CAREVGYTFF
once,-,TRBV30,TRBJ1-1,TGTGCCTGGAGTCAGGGCCCGAGCACTGAAGCTTTCTTT,CAWSQGPSTEAFF
-,TRBD1,TRBV7-9,TRBJ2-1,TGTGCCAGCAGCCAAAAAGACAGGGCGTCCTACAATGAGCAGTTCTTC,CASSQKDRASYNEQFF
-,-,TRBV30,TRBJ2-5,TGTGCCTGGAGTAAAAAAGGTTTGCACCTCGGGAAAGAGACCCAGTACTTC,CAWSKKGLHLGKETQYF
-,TRBD2,TRBV5-1,TRBJ2-2,TGCGCCAGCAGCTTTCCGGGACTAGCGGGACATAACACCGGGGAGCTGTTTTTT,CASSFPGLAGHNTGELFF
-,-,TRBV6-4,TRBJ2-7,TGTGCCATCGGGACTGTTCTCTCCTACGAGCAGTACTTC,CAIGTVLSYEQYF
-,TRBD2,TRBV19,TRBJ2-1,TGTGCCAGTAAGATAAGCGGGAGGGCCGGTAATGAGCAGTTCTTC,CASKISGRAGNEQFF
-,-,TRBV14,TRBJ1-1,TGTGCCAGCAGCCCCCGGCGGATAAACACTGAAGCTTTCTTT,CASSPRRINTEAFF
-,-,TRBV15,TRBJ2-3,TGTGCCACCAGGCACGGCGCGTTAGATACGCAGTATTTT,CATRHGALDTQYF
-,TRBD1,TRBV27,TRBJ2-3,TGTGCCAGCAGTCTGGGACAGAACTTGTACATAGATACGCAGTATTTT,CASSLGQNLYIDTQYF
-,TRBD1,TRBV11-2,TRBJ2-7,TGTGCCAGCAGAGATAGAGGGAGAAGGACAGGGTCGTCCTACGAGCAGTACTTC,CASRDRGRRTGSSYEQYF
-,TRBD1,TRBV4-2,TRBJ1-5,TGTGCCAGCAGCCAATTACAGGGGAATCAGCCCCAGCATTTT,CASSQLQGNQPQHF
-,TRBD1,TRBV7-3,TRBJ2-7,TGTGCCAGCAGCTTAACCGGGACAGGCGATACCTACGAGCAGTACTTC,CASSLTGTGDTYEQYF
-,-,TRBV5-4,TRBJ2-3,TGTGCCAGCTTTCGCGGAGACACAGATACGCAGTATTTT,CASFRGDTDTQYF
-,-,TRBV15,TRBJ1-5,TGTGCCACCAGCAGCGGGGGCAGCAATCAGCCCCAGCATTTT,CATSSGGSNQPQHF
-,TRBD1,TRBV27,TRBJ1-5,TGTGCCAGCAGTCCAAGAGACAGGGGCAATCAGCCCCAGCATTTT,CASSPRDRGNQPQHF
once,-,TRBV29-1,TRBJ1-1,TGCAGCGTTTTGTTAGGATCGGCACTTGAAGCTTTCTTT,CSVLLGSALEAFF